This T cell receptor beta chain appears in the sequencing data of a study of T cells in tuberculosis. Data came from immunoSEQ multiplex PCR; TCRdb stores just in-frame clones and leaves some out. Of approximately 88,000 clones detected, under 95% appear once; the ten largest clones hold approximately 2%. Thawed, overnight-rested PBMC were stained with GMM-loaded CD1B tetramer, viability dye and anti-CD3, then sorted. C32 glucose monomycolate from Rhodococcus equi was loaded onto the CD1B tetramers. About 100,000 tetramer-negative cells were sorted from each donor. CDR1 is SNHLY, CDR2 FYNNEI, per germline. The CDR3 spans 14 residues. V lost 6 bases and J lost 2, with 13 bases in between.

J is TRBJ1-2 and V is TRBV2; D gene unclear. Sample: CD1b-GMM tetramer-negative cells sorted from PBMCs. The sequence came from an adult woman with latent tuberculosis. The CDR3 region is CASRATVSNYGYTF. CDR3 DNA sequence: TGTGCCAGCAGAGCCACAGTGTCCAACTATGGCTACACCTTC.